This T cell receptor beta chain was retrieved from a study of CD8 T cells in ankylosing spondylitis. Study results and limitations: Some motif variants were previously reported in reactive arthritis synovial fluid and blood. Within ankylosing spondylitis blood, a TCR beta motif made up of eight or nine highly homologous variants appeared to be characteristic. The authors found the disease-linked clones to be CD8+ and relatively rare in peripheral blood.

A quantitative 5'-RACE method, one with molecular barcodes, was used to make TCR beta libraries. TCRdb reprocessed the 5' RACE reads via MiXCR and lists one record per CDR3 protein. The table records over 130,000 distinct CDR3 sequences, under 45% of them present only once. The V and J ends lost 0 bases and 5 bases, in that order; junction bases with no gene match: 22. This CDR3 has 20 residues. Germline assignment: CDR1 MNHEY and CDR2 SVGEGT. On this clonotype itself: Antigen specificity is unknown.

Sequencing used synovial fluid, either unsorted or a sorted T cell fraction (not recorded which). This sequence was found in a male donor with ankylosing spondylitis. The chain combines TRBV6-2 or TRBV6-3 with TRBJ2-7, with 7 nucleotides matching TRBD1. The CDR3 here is CASSYSFVTDRRRFADEQYF. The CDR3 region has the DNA TGTGCCAGCAGTTACTCCTTCGTTACGGACAGGAGGCGTTTCGCGGACGAGCAGTACTTC.